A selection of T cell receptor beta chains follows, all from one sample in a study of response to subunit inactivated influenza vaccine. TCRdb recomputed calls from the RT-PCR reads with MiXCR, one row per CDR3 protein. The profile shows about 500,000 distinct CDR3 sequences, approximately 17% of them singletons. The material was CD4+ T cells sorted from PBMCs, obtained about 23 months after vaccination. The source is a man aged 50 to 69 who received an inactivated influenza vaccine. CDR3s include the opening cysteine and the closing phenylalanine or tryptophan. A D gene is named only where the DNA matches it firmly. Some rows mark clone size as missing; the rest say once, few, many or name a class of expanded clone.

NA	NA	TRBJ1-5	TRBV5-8	TGTGCCAGCAGAGACCAGGGGAGGCCCCAGCATTTT	CASRDQGRPQHF
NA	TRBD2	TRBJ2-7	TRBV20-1	TGCAGTGCTAGTCCCGGGACTAGCGGGACCGACCGGTACTTC	CSASPGTSGTDRYF
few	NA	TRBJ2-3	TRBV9	TGTGCCTCAACCCGGGGGACCACAGATACGCAGTATTTT	CASTRGTTDTQYF
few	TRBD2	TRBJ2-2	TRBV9	TGTGCCAGCAGCGTGACACTAGCGGAGAACACCGGGGACCTGTTTTTT	CASSVTLAENTGDLFF
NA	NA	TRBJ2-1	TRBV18	TGTGCCAGCTCACCTAGTAGGGCTGAGCAGTTCTTC	CASSPSRAEQFF
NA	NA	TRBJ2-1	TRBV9	TGTGCCAGCAGCGTAGCTCCCCGCAATGAGCAGTTCTTC	CASSVAPRNEQFF
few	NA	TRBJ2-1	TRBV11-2	TGTGCCAGCAGCCCCGGGGTGGGCCGACACAATGAGCAGTTCTTC	CASSPGVGRHNEQFF
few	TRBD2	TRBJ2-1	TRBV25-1	TGTGCCAGCAGTGCGCCGGGACTAGCTCCACGCAATGAGCAGTTCTTC	CASSAPGLAPRNEQFF
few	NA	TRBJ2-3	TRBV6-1	TGTGCCAGCAGAACCCCTAAAGGGCTAGGGACAGATACGCAGTATTTT	CASRTPKGLGTDTQYF
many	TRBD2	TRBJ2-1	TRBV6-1	TGTGCCAGCAGACGACTAGCGGGAGGGCCGCACAATGAGCAGTTCTTC	CASRRLAGGPHNEQFF
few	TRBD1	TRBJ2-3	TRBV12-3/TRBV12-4	TGTGCCAGCAGTTACAACAGGGGTAGCACAGATACGCAGTATTTT	CASSYNRGSTDTQYF
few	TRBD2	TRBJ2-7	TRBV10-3	TGTGCCATCAGTGAGAGAGCGGGAGGGAACTACGAGCAGTACTTC	CAISERAGGNYEQYF
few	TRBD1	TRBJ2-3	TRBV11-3	TGTGCCAGCAGCCGGGACAGATTCACAGATACGCAGTATTTT	CASSRDRFTDTQYF
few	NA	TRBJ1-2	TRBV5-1	TGCGCCAGCAGCTTGGAGCCAGCTAACTATGGCTACACCTTC	CASSLEPANYGYTF
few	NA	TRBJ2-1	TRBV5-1	TGCGCCAGCAGCCCCGGGGCTAGCGAAGTGAATGAGCAGTTCTTC	CASSPGASEVNEQFF
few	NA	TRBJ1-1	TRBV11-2	TGTGCCAGCAGCTCAGTTCGGGGTACCACTGAAGCTTTCTTT	CASSSVRGTTEAFF
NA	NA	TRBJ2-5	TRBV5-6	TGTGCCAGCAGCTTTGGGGAACAAGAGACCCAGTACTTC	CASSFGEQETQYF
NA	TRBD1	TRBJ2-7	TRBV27	TGTGCCAGCAGTTTCCAACGACAGGGGCTGCAGTACTTC	CASSFQRQGLQYF
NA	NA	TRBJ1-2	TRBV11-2	TGTGCCAGCAGCTCCGGGCCCACGAACTATGGCTACACCTTC	CASSSGPTNYGYTF
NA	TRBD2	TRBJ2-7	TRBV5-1	TGCGCCAGCAGCTTGGCCACTAGCGGGGGAGACGAGCAGTACTTC	CASSLATSGGDEQYF
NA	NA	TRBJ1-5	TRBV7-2	TGTGCCAGCAGCTTTCTTAGGGACAGCAATCAGCCCCAGCATTTT	CASSFLRDSNQPQHF
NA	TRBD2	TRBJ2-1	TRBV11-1	TGTGCCAGCAGCTCCCCCGGACTAGCGGGAGGGAGCTCCTACAATGAGCAGTTCTTC	CASSSPGLAGGSSYNEQFF
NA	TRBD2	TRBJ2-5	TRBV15	TGTGCCACCAGCAGAGGGGGAGGGGAGACCCAGTACTTC	CATSRGGGETQYF
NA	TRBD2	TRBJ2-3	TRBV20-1	TGCAGTGCTAGAGACCCTAGCGGGAGGGTAGATACGCAGTATTTT	CSARDPSGRVDTQYF
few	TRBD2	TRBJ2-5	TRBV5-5	TGTGCCAGCAGCTTGGGTAGGGAGGGGACCCAGTACTTC	CASSLGREGTQYF
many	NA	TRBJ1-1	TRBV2	TGTGCCAGCAGCCCCACAGGGCGGGCTTTCTTT	CASSPTGRAFF
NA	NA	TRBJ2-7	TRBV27	TGTGCCAGCAGTTTAAGCCGCCCACAGAGGCCCTACGAGCAGTACTTC	CASSLSRPQRPYEQYF
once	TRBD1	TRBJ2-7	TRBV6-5	TGTGCCAGCAGTTGGGCGGGACAGGGGATCTACGAGCAGTACTTC	CASSWAGQGIYEQYF
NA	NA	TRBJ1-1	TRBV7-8	TGTGCCAGCAGCTTATTCAGGACTGAAGCTTTCTTT	CASSLFRTEAFF
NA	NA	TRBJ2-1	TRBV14	TGTGCCAGCAGCCAATCCTTAGCGGTCCTTGAGCAGTTCTTC	CASSQSLAVLEQFF
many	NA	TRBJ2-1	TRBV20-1	TGCAGTGCTAGAATGCCGGGACTTGACAATGAGCAGTTCTTC	CSARMPGLDNEQFF
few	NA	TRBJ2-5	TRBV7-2	TGTGCCAGCAGCCCAGGGGGGTCAGAGGCCCAGTACTTC	CASSPGGSEAQYF
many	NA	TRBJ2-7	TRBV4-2	TGTGCCAGCAGTCCTGACAGGCGAACCTACGAGCAGTACTTC	CASSPDRRTYEQYF
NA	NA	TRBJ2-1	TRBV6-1	TGTGCCAGCGGGGGTGGCTTAGGAGACAAAGAGCAGTTCTTC	CASGGGLGDKEQFF
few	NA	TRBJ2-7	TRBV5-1	TGCGCCAGCAGCTTGGAGGGTACCTACGAGCAGTACTTC	CASSLEGTYEQYF
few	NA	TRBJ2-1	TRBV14	TGTGCCAGCAGCCAGTTAACGAGGGGAGATGAGCAGTTCTTC	CASSQLTRGDEQFF
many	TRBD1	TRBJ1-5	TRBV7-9	TGTGCCAGCAGCTTAGCGGGGACAGGGCTTCAGCCCCAGCATTTT	CASSLAGTGLQPQHF
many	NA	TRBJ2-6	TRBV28	TGTGCCAGCAGTTATGGGGCCAACGTCCTGACTTTC	CASSYGANVLTF
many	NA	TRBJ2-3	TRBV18	TGTGCCAGCTCAGCAGGGACTAGCACAGATACGCAGTATTTT	CASSAGTSTDTQYF
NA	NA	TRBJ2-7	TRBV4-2	TGTGCCAGCAGCCAAGCTCTCGCGGGACAGCCCTACGAGCAGTACTTC	CASSQALAGQPYEQYF
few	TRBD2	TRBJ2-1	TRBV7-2	TGTGCCAGCAGCTTAGATCTAGCGGCCGGTTCCCAGTTCTTC	CASSLDLAAGSQFF
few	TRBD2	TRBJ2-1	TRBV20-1	TGCAGTGCCGCGATAGCGGGGGGATCCCTAAGGAATGAGCAGTTCTTC	CSAAIAGGSLRNEQFF
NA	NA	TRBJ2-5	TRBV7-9	TGTGCCAGCAGCCACGACTGGGCCCAAGAGACCCAGTACTTC	CASSHDWAQETQYF